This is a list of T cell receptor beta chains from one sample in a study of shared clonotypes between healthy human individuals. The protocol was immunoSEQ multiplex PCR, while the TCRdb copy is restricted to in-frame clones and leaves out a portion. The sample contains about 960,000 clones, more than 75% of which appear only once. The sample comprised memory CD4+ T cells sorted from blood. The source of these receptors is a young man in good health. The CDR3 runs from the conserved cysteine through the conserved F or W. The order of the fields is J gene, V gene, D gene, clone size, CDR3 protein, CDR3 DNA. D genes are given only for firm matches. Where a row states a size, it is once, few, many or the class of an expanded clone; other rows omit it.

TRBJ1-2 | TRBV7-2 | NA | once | CASSEGYSGYTF | TGTGCCAGCAGCGAGGGGTACTCCGGCTACACCTTC
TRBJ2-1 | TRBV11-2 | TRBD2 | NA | CASSLPLAGGSSYNEQFF | TGTGCCAGCAGCTTACCCCTAGCGGGAGGGAGTTCCTACAATGAGCAGTTCTTC
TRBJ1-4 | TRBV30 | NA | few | CAWSQSNEKLFF | TGTGCCTGGAGCCAGTCTAATGAAAAACTGTTTTTT
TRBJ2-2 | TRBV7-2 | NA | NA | CASSPRVGELFF | TGTGCCAGCAGCCCAAGGGTCGGGGAGCTGTTTTTT
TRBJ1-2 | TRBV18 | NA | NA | CASSRGGDYGYTF | TGTGCCAGCTCACGAGGCGGAGACTATGGCTACACCTTC
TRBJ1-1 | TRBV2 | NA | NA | CASRSGRSEAFF | TGTGCCAGCAGGTCGGGGAGGAGTGAAGCTTTCTTT
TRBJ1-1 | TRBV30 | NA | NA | CAGMTAFNTEAFF | TGTGCCGGGATGACAGCTTTTAACACTGAAGCTTTCTTT
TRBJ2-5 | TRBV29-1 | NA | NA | CSVEGAQEQYF | TGCAGCGTTGAGGGGGCTCAAGAGCAGTACTTC
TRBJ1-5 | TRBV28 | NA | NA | CASRPDHQGQPQHF | TGTGCCAGCAGACCCGATCACCAGGGTCAGCCTCAGCATTTT
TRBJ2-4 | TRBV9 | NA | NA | CASSVAPGENIQYF | TGTGCCAGCAGCGTAGCCCCTGGGGAAAACATTCAGTACTTC
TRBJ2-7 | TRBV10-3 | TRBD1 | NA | CAIRGTAYEQYF | TGTGCCATCAGGGGGACAGCCTACGAGCAGTACTTC
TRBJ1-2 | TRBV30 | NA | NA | CAWSVGRVYGYTF | TGTGCCTGGAGTGTTGGCAGGGTCTATGGCTACACCTTC
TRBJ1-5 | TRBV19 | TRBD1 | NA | CASSATGGRQPQHF | TGTGCCAGTAGTGCGACAGGGGGAAGACAGCCCCAGCATTTT
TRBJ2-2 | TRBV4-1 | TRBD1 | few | CASSPEGQANTGELFF | TGCGCCAGCAGCCCAGAGGGACAGGCGAACACCGGGGAGCTGTTTTTT
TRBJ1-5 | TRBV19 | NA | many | CASSRGDPSNQPQHF | TGTGCCAGTAGTAGAGGGGATCCTAGCAATCAGCCCCAGCATTTT
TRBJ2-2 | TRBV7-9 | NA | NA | CASSLDGSGELFF | TGTGCCAGCAGCTTAGATGGGTCCGGGGAGCTGTTTTTT
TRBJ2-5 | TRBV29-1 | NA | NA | CSVEDRGGWYF | TGCAGCGTTGAAGATCGGGGAGGATGGTACTTC
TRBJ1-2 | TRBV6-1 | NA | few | CASSLWSRGYTF | TGTGCCAGCAGTCTCTGGTCGCGTGGCTACACCTTC
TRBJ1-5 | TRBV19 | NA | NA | CASRGSNQPQHF | TGTGCCAGTAGAGGCAGCAATCAGCCCCAGCATTTT
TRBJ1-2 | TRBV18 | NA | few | CASSRERYGYTF | TGTGCCAGCTCAAGAGAGCGGTACGGCTACACCTTC
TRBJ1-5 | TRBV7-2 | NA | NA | CASSLDGQANQPQHF | TGTGCCAGCAGCTTAGATGGGCAGGCCAATCAGCCCCAGCATTTT
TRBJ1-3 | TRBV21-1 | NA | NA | CASSSRRADREAGNTIYF | TGTGCCAGCAGCTCCCGACGGGCGGACAGGGAGGCTGGAAACACCATATATTTT
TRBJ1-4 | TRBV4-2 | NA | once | CASSQEDLRSGDEKLFF | TGTGCCAGCAGCCAAGAAGACCTAAGGTCAGGAGATGAAAAACTGTTTTTT
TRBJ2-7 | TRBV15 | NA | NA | CATSGWPYEQYF | TGTGCCACCAGCGGCTGGCCATACGAGCAGTACTTC
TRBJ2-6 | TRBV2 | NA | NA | CASSESRGSVLTF | TGTGCCAGCAGTGAAAGCAGGGGTAGCGTCCTGACTTTC
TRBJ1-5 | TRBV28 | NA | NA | CASSLGGNRSNQPQHF | TGTGCCAGCAGTCTGGGGGGAAATAGGAGCAATCAGCCCCAGCATTTT
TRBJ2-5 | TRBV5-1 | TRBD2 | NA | CASSLGRTSGEIEETQYF | TGCGCCAGCAGCTTGGGAAGGACTAGCGGGGAAATAGAAGAGACCCAGTACTTC
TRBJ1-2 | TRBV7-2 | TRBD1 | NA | CASSLQGAPGYGYTF | TGTGCCAGCAGCCTACAGGGGGCGCCCGGCTATGGCTACACCTTC
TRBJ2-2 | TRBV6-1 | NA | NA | CASSSGTEYTGELFF | TGTGCCAGCAGTTCCGGGACGGAATACACCGGGGAGCTGTTTTTT
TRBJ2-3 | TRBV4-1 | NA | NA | CASSQGLRGGGTDTQYF | TGCGCCAGCAGCCAGGGCCTGAGAGGGGGGGGCACAGATACGCAGTATTTT